The T cell receptor beta chain described here comes from a study of cytomegalovirus exposure and HLA in healthy donors. Germline CDR1 reads LNHDA; CDR2 reads SQIVND (reference sequence). Trimming shortened V by 6 bases and J by 3 bases, and 15 bases separated the two germline ends. This CDR3 is 14 amino acids long. Vbeta (60) and Jbeta (13) primers were used in the PCR. Assay: immunoSEQ multiplex PCR; the TCRdb copy retains only in-frame clones and omits some. The sample table includes about 83,000 clones. Sequencing was done on a sample of PBMCs. The TCR sequence derives from a man younger than 35 in good health and CMV-seropositive. The chain is built from TRBV19 and TRBJ2-7, with a possible D match to TRBD2 (5 bases). The CDR3 DNA sequence: TGTGCCAGTAGGGCAGGAGGTTCCTTCTACGAGCAGTACTTC. Encoded protein: CASRAGGSFYEQYF.